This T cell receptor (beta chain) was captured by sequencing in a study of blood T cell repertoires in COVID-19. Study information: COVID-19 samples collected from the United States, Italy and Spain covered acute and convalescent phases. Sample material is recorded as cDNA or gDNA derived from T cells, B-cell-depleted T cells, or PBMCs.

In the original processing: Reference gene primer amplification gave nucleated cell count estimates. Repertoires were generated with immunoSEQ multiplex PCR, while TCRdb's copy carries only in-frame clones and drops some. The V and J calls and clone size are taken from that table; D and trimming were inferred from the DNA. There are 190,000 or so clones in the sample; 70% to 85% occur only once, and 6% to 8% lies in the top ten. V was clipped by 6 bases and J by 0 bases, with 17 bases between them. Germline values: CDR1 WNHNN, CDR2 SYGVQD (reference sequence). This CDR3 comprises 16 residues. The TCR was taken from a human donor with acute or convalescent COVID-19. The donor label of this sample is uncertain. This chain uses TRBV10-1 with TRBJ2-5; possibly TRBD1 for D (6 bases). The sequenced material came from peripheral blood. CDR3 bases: TGCGCCAGCAGAGAGACAGACAGGTCCCACCAAGAGACCCAGTACTTC. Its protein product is CASRETDRSHQETQYF.